This T cell receptor (beta chain) was identified during a study of control samples from healthy donors and cancer patients. Generated by immunoSEQ multiplex PCR, the TCRdb table keeps only in-frame clones and is missing some. The sample has around 71,000 clones, less than 95% seen once. The CDR3 runs to 12 residues. CDR1 is MDHEN, CDR2 SYDVKM, per germline. V shed 3 bases and J shed 8 bases, with 8 bases lying between them. The sequenced sample was PBMCs. The receptor comes from a woman in her 50s with colorectal cancer. The chain combines TRBV28 with TRBJ2-1; D is unclear. The CDR3 DNA is TGTGCCAGCAGTTTTCTAATCGATGAGCAGTTCTTC. This codes for CASSFLIDEQFF.